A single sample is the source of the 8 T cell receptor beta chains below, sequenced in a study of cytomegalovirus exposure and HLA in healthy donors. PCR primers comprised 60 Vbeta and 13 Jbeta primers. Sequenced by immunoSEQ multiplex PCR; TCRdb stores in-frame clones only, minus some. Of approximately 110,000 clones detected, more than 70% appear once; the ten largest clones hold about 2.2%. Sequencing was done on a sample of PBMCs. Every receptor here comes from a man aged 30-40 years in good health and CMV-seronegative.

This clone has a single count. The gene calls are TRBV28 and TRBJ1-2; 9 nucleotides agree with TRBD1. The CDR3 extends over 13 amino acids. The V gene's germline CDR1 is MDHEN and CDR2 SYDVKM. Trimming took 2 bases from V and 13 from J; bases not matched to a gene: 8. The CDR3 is CASSLRDREGITF. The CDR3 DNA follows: TGTGCCAGCAGTTTAAGGGACAGGGAGGGGATCACCTTC.

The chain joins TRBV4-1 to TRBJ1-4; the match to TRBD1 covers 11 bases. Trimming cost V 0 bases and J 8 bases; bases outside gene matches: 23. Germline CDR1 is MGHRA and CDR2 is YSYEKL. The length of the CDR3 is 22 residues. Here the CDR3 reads CASSQEDLAPGQGEVVGEKLFF. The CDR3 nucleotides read TGCGCCAGCAGCCAAGAAGATTTGGCTCCGGGACAGGGGGAGGTGGTGGGAGAAAAACTGTTTTTT.

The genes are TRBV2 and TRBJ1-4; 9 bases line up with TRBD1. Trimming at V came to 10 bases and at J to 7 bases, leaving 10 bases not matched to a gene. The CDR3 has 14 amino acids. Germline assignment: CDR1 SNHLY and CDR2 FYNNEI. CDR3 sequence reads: CATSGDREGEKLFF. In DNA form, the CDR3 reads TGTGCCACCTCTGGGGACAGGGAGGGTGAAAAACTGTTTTTT. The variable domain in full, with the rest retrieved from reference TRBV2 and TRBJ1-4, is EPEVTQTPSHQVTQMGQEVILRCVPISNHLYFYWYRQILGQKVEFLVSFYNNEISEKSEIFDDQFSVERPDGSNFTLKIRSTKLEDSAMYFCATSGDREGEKLFFGSGTQLSVL.

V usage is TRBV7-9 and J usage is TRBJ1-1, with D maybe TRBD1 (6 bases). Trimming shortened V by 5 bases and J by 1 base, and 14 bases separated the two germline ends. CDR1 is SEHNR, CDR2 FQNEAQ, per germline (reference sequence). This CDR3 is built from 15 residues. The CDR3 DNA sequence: TGTGCCAGCAGCATAGGGGGGGGCGAGAACACTGAAGCTTTCTTT. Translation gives CASSIGGGENTEAFF.

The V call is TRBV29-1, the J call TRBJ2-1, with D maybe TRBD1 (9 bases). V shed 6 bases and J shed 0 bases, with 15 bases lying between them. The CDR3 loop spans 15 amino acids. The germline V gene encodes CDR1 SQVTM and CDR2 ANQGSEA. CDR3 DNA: TGCAGCGTGACAGGGGGGACTAGCTCCTACAATGAGCAGTTCTTC. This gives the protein CSVTGGTSSYNEQFF.

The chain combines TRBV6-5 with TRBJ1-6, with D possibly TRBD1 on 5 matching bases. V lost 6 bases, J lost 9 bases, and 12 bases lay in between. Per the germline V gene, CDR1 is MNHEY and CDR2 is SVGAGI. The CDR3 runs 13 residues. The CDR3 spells CASRPTVTSPLHF. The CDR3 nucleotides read TGTGCCAGCAGACCGACAGTGACTTCACCCCTCCACTTT.

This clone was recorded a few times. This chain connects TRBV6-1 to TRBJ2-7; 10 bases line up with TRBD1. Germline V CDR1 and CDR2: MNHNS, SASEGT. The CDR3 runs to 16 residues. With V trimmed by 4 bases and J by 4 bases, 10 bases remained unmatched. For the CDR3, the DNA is TGTGCCAGCAGTGGTAGACCGGGACAGGGGCTGTACGAGCAGTACTTC. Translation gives CASSGRPGQGLYEQYF.

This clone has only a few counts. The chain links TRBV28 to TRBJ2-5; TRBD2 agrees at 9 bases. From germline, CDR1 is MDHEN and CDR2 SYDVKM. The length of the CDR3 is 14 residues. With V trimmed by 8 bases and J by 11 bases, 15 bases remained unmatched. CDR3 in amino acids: CASLPGLAGQEQYF. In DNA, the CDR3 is TGTGCCAGCCTCCCAGGGCTAGCGGGACAAGAGCAGTACTTC.